This is a list of T cell receptor beta chains from one sample in a study of cytomegalovirus exposure and HLA in healthy donors. The assay was immunoSEQ multiplex PCR, and TCRdb's table has in-frame clones only and misses some. This sample carries roughly 150,000 clones, about 82% of them seen once, and the ten largest clones take around 2.4%. Sequencing was carried out using PBMCs. The receptor set was obtained from a man under 40 in good health and CMV-seropositive. Each CDR3 is given without its conserved first and last residue.

TRBV19 | ASSISPGGTSTDTQY
TRBV9 | ASSASWDRWDEQF
TRBV7-9 | ASSSTESLKQPQH
TRBV7-2 | ASRRAGQAGEQY
TRBV5-1 | ASSLDREVDTQY
TRBV4-1 | ASSHDRQGADTEAF
TRBV7-9 | ASSLAGQQETQY
TRBV2 | ASRDRGTTEAF
TRBV6-6 | ASSWVGGAPYEQY
TRBV5-1 | ASSLGLRTGTYDGYT
TRBV7-3 | ASSFQGGDNEQF
TRBV19 | ASSIMSSYNSPLH
TRBV5-4 | ASSLGDRANYGYT
TRBV19 | ASSIDWQRGNSPLH
TRBV7-8 | ASSLGADSTF
TRBV7-2 | ASSRTGSSYNSPLH
TRBV10-1 | ATRTGPQGGYT
TRBV7-9 | ASNPGGINEKLF
TRBV5-1 | ASSPGQGIHEQY
TRBV5-1 | ASSGRGDRESAEAF
TRBV9 | ASGIGGFSGNTIY
TRBV7-8 | ASSLEEGKSTDTQY
TRBV4-1 | ASSQTPGGWNGYT
TRBV7-2 | ASRYGTVQETQY
TRBV19 | ASSMWGGNTEAF
TRBV7-2 | ASSRPGSEQY
TRBV9 | ASSAPGQGHSPLH
TRBV7-3 | ASSLGTSGVNEQF
TRBV4-1 | ASSQGLLRTGITQPQH
TRBV6-5 | ASRHSGLDYNEQF
TRBV7-8 | ASSRLAGRNQPQH
TRBV9 | ASSIEGSDFQETQY
TRBV7-3 | ASGGGAYYNEQF
TRBV7-2 | ASSPEGRGSSYEQY
TRBV9 | ASSAGSTRISYEQY
TRBV5-6 | ASRLRGTEAF
TRBV19 | ASSVQGARETQY
TRBV19 | ASSPDRLPNQPQH
TRBV4-2 | ASSQESPTGYT
TRBV10-3 | AISEYGFSDTQY
TRBV7-7 | ASSLGGPSGAGNTGELF
TRBV6-6 | ASSSLGQPFNYGYT
TRBV7-8 | ASSLARGSSYEQY
TRBV4-3 | ASSQGATGRYGYNEQF
TRBV29-1 | SAHPFAVNTEAF
TRBV30 | AWRETPLRRENYGYT
TRBV11-3 | ASSLGANTGELF
TRBV5-1 | ASSLGSGGGYT
TRBV2 | ASSDPGIYTDTQY
TRBV11-3 | ASSSSDNEQF
TRBV6-5 | ASREGQGYEQY
TRBV7-2 | ASSSPADTSNQPQH
TRBV7-9 | ASSLGAGGTDTQY
TRBV11-2 | ASSQGGQGGREQY
TRBV7-9 | ASSLRQAPYEQY
TRBV25-1 | ASKAGMKTQY